The 16 T cell receptor beta chains in this list originate from one sample, sequenced in a study of cytomegalovirus exposure and HLA in healthy donors (dated by TCRdb to 2016 to 2017). Library prep was done by the immunoSEQ multiplex PCR assay. A mixture of 60 forward primers for TCR Vbeta segments and 13 reverse primers for TCR Jbeta segments was used in the multiplex PCR. The table was pulled from immuneACCESS by TCRdb, which kept in-frame rearrangements only. Such tables lose some clones; where checked, under half of the loss comes from unresolved V genes, and the rest has no known cause. Here the sample has about 91,000 clones; 78% occur a single time. In total, the top ten clones hold about 4.4% of the sample. The source material was PBMCs. The receptors shown here come from a male donor in good health and CMV-seropositive.

The chain joins TRBV2 to TRBJ2-5; TRBD2 matches 7 bases. From germline, CDR1 is SNHLY and CDR2 FYNNEI. The junction had 1 base not matched to a gene; V was cut back by 2 bases and J by 4 bases. The CDR3 has 13 amino acids. CDR3 region: CASSELAAETQYF. Here the CDR3 DNA reads TGTGCCAGCAGTGAACTAGCGGCAGAGACCCAGTACTTC. Full variable domain (rest looked up from reference TRBV2 and TRBJ2-5): EPEVTQTPSHQVTQMGQEVILRCVPISNHLYFYWYRQILGQKVEFLVSFYNNEISEKSEIFDDQFSVERPDGSNFTLKIRSTKLEDSAMYFCASSELAAETQYFGPGTRLLVL.

In DNA form, the CDR3 reads TGCGCCAGCAGCTTGGGGAGGGGGGGGCTGTCCTACGAGCAGTACTTC. It is translated as CASSLGRGGLSYEQYF. The V gene is TRBV5-1, the J gene TRBJ2-7, with a weak D call TRBD2 (7 bases). V lost 0 bases and J lost 1, with 14 bases in between. The length of the CDR3 is 16 residues. The germline V gene has CDR1 SGHRS and CDR2 YFSETQ.

The V gene is TRBV14, the J gene TRBJ2-7; 9 nucleotides match TRBD1. CDR3 size: 14 residues. After removal of 5 bases from V and 4 bases from J, the junction contained 6 bases not matched to a gene. Germline CDR1 is SGHDN and CDR2 is FVKESK. CDR3 region: CASSYGQGTYEQYF. CDR3 in DNA: TGTGCCAGCAGCTATGGACAGGGGACGTACGAGCAGTACTTC. Together with reference TRBV14 and TRBJ2-7, the CDR3 gives the full variable domain: EAGVTQFPSHSVIEKGQTVTLRCDPISGHDNLYWYRRVMGKEIKFLLHFVKESKQDESGMPNNRFLAERTGGTYSTLKVQPAELEDSGVYFCASSYGQGTYEQYFGPGTRLTVT.

The chain uses TRBV27 and TRBJ2-7, with 9 nucleotides matching TRBD1. The ends lost 3 bases at V and 1 base at J; junction bases unmatched: 1. Looked up from germline, CDR1 is MNHEY and CDR2 is SMNVEV (reference sequence). The CDR3 is 14 amino acids. The CDR3 DNA sequence: TGTGCCAGCAGTTTCGGGACAGGGTCCTACGAGCAGTACTTC. Translated, it gives CASSFGTGSYEQYF.

This rearrangement joins TRBV4-1 to TRBJ2-7; 9 bases are a match to TRBD2. Per germline, CDR1 MGHRA and CDR2 YSYEKL. The CDR3 has 16 residues. Germline trimming cut 0 bases from V and 3 bases from J; bases unmatched to any gene: 6. The CDR3 loop reads CASSQDQSGGLYEQYF. The DNA for the CDR3 is TGCGCCAGCAGCCAAGATCAAAGCGGGGGGCTCTACGAGCAGTACTTC.

The chain joins TRBV29-1 to TRBJ2-2, with a possible D match to TRBD2 (6 bases). CDR3 length: 11 amino acids. The ends were cut back, 7 bases at V and 6 bases at J, with 9 bases in the middle. Germline-derived CDR1 and CDR2 are SQVTM and ANQGSEA. The CDR3 DNA sequence: TGCAGCGGCTGGAGGGCCGGGGAGCTGTTTTTT. Its translation is CSGWRAGELFF.

This rearrangement joins TRBV5-1 to TRBJ2-1; TRBD2 agrees at 7 bases. J was trimmed by 10 bases and V by 4 bases; bases with no gene match: 11. Germline V gives CDR1 SGHRS, CDR2 YFSETQ. The length of the CDR3 is 14 residues. The CDR3 loop is CASSLAGEVGEQFF. In nucleotides, the CDR3 is TGCGCCAGCAGCCTTGCGGGAGAGGTCGGGGAGCAGTTCTTC. Together with reference TRBV5-1 and TRBJ2-1, the CDR3 gives the full variable domain: KAGVTQTPRYLIKTRGQQVTLSCSPISGHRSVSWYQQTPGQGLQFLFEYFSETQRNKGNFPGRFSGRQFSNSRSEMNVSTLELGDSALYLCASSLAGEVGEQFFGPGTRLTVL.

The V call is TRBV10-3, the J call TRBJ1-5; D remains unclear. Trimming pared 10 bases from V and 6 bases from J, leaving 16 bases between. Germline V gene data show CDR1 as ENHRY and CDR2 as SYGVKD. The CDR3 runs to 13 residues. The CDR3 sequence: CATQLKTSQPQHF. For the CDR3, the DNA is TGTGCCACCCAACTGAAAACCTCTCAGCCCCAGCATTTT.

J is TRBJ2-2 and V is TRBV28, with D maybe TRBD1 (5 bases). With 9 bases removed from V and 9 bases from J, the gap between germline ends came to 11 bases. There are 11 residues in the CDR3. Germline CDR1 is MDHEN and CDR2 is SYDVKM. The CDR3 here is CASTWGRELFF. The DNA of the CDR3 is TGTGCCAGTACGTGGGGCCGGGAGCTGTTTTTT.

The chain links TRBV13 to TRBJ1-2; D is perhaps TRBD1 (6 bases). The V gene's germline CDR1 is PRHDT and CDR2 FYEKMQ (reference sequence). The V end was cut by 1 base, the J end by 5 bases, with 17 bases between. The CDR3 extends over 16 amino acids. The CDR3 loop is CASSLESPGASYGYTF. CDR3 sequence (DNA): TGTGCCAGCAGCTTAGAGTCCCCAGGGGCCTCTTATGGCTACACCTTC.

The chain links TRBV5-6 to TRBJ2-1; TRBD2 is a possible D gene (5 bases). Germline CDR1 is SGHDT and CDR2 is YYEEEE. V shed 0 bases and J shed 8 bases, with 12 bases lying between them. This CDR3 comprises 14 residues. CDR3 protein: CASSLASSPHEQFF. The DNA for the CDR3 is TGTGCCAGCAGCTTGGCCTCTAGCCCCCATGAGCAGTTCTTC.

The rearrangement joins TRBV6-5 to TRBJ2-5; D perhaps matches TRBD2 (6 bases). CDR1 is MNHEY, CDR2 SVGAGI, per germline. V gave up 6 bases and J gave up 1 base, with 15 bases separating them. This CDR3 has 15 residues. CDR3 loop: CASRYGRLVQETQYF. CDR3 coding DNA: TGTGCCAGCAGATATGGGCGACTAGTCCAAGAGACCCAGTACTTC.

V usage is TRBV15 and J usage is TRBJ1-2; D perhaps matches TRBD1 (5 bases). The V gene's germline CDR1 is LNHNV and CDR2 YYDKDF (reference sequence). V was shortened by 0 bases and J by 1 base, with 12 bases between the two germline ends. CDR3 size: 16 residues. The DNA for the CDR3 is TGTGCCACCAGCAGAGACGGAGGGGCGTTTAACTATGGCTACACCTTC. This encodes CATSRDGGAFNYGYTF.

The genes are TRBV19 and TRBJ1-5; D unclear. CDR3 length: 16 residues. Per germline, CDR1 LNHDA and CDR2 SQIVND (reference sequence). V dropped 1 base and J dropped 5 bases, with 15 bases sitting between them. CDR3 residues: CASSIAPAAGDQPQHF. CDR3 DNA sequence: TGTGCCAGTAGTATAGCCCCGGCCGCCGGGGATCAGCCCCAGCATTTT.

This clone was detected only a few times. This rearrangement joins TRBV2 to TRBJ1-3, with unresolved D. Trimming cost V 6 bases and J 7 bases, with 10 bases left between them. This CDR3 region has 12 residues. Per germline, CDR1 SNHLY and CDR2 FYNNEI. The CDR3 spells CASSEGRNTIYF. The CDR3 nucleotides are TGTGCCAGCAGCGAGGGTAGGAACACCATATATTTT.

This sequence joins TRBV7-9 and TRBJ2-1; 7 nucleotides align to TRBD2. Germline loops: CDR1 SEHNR, CDR2 FQNEAQ (reference sequence). The V gene end was trimmed by 5 bases and the J gene end by 9 bases; junction bases not matched to a gene: 16. The CDR3 totals 16 residues. CDR3 DNA sequence: TGTGCCAGCAGCCCCCCAGGAGGGAGGGCCTGGGGTGAGCAGTTCTTC. This sequence encodes CASSPPGGRAWGEQFF.